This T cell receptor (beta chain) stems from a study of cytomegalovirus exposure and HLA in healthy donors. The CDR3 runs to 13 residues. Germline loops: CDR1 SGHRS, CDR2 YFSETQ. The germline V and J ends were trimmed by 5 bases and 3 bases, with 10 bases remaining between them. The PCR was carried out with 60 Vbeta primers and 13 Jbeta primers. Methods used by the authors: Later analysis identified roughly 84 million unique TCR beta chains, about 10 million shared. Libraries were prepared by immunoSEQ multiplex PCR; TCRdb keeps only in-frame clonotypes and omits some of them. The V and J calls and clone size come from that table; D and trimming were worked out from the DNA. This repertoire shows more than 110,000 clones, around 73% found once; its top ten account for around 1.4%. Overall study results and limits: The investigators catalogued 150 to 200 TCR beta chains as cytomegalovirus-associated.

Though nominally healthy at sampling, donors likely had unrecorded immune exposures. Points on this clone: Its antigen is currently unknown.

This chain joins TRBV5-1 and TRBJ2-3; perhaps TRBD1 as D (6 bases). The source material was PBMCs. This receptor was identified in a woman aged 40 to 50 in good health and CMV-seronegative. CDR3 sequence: CASRKGGTDTQYF. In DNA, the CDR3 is TGCGCCAGCAGAAAAGGGGGTACAGATACGCAGTATTTT.